This TCR beta chain was recovered during a study of T cell repertoires in cytomegalovirus infection. Overall study context: Public TCR beta signatures marked donors with CMV infection and the matching HLA. Study conclusions and caveats: HLA-C-restricted CMV clonotypes gave the most frequent clonotype in two of eight donors.

From the reads, TCRdb called clonotypes with MiXCR, one entry per CDR3 protein. The sample includes about 110,000 distinct CDR3 sequences, 42% of them seen just once. This CDR3 is 12 amino acids long. Trimming left V 4 bases short and J 2 bases short, with 5 bases between. Concerning this clonotype itself: Its antigen remains unknown.

The chain recombines TRBV12-3 or TRBV12-4 with TRBJ1-1; D unclear. The TCR comes from a human donor in good health (CMV status not recorded). Some clones in this sample may be carry-over from other donors' samples. The sample consisted of CD8+ T cells from cultured PBMCs, taken from culture after CMV antigen stimulation. The DNA for the CDR3 is TGTGCCAGCAGTTATCCTAACACTGAAGCTTTCTTT. Translating gives CASSYPNTEAFF.